This TCR beta chain was recorded in a study of tumor-infiltrating lymphocytes in primary liver carcinoma (dated by TCRdb to the late 2010s). In the study overall: The five patients, three men and two women aged 30 to 69 years, had hepatocellular carcinoma (four) or combined HCC and intrahepatic cholangiocarcinoma (one). The five patients had tumors staged T1-T3 N0M0, with maximum diameters ranging from roughly 4 to 10 cm. Roughly 3.5 to 8 million productive TCRbeta reads were obtained per sample, and no significant difference in read depth was found between tissue types. For each liver tumor, the study sampled five regions along with adjacent normal tissue and blood, and applied TCRbeta repertoire sequencing, expression microarrays and whole-exome sequencing. TCRbeta repertoire sequencing covered roughly 35 specimens from 5 patients: roughly 25 tumor regions, 5 adjacent noncancerous liver tissues and 5 peripheral blood samples. High reproducibility was observed for the technical replicate repertoires, with mean shared-clone rates approximately 0.9 and correlation coefficients above 0.95.

A constant-region primer and ProtoScript II reverse transcriptase were used to reverse-transcribe TCRbeta-specific cDNA from 500 ng total RNA. Three nested multiplex PCR rounds, following a slightly modified ARM-PCR procedure, were used to build the TCRbeta libraries. Each of the first two PCR rounds ran for 9 to 11 cycles using multiplex TRBV1-TRBV30 forward primers together with a Cbeta reverse primer. A final 25-cycle PCR with Deep VentR polymerase added sample barcodes and Illumina adapters. Amplicons of 200-500 bp were gel-purified with a QIAquick gel extraction kit before sequencing. An Illumina HiSeq 2500 was used to sequence the TCRbeta amplicons with 250-bp paired-end reads. The original pipeline was this. Trimmomatic v0.33 was used to quality-trim the reads, and FLASH v1.2.11 was used to merge paired reads so that full CDR3 sequences could be recovered. V, D and J germline segments were assigned to the rearranged TCRbeta sequences using MiGEC v1.2.1b. Clonotype statistics and Shannon-Wiener diversity indices were calculated with VDJtools v1.0.0. Except for diversity analysis, only each sample's 250 most abundant clonotypes were used in subsequent analyses to reduce sampling bias. TCRdb cleaned the public reads at Q25 with fastp, built clones with MiXCR and kept in-frame beta chains. Rows matching on CDR3 protein sequence are summarized as one entry with the most common DNA and genes. For this entry, the V and J calls and clone size follow TCRdb and not the study's own pipeline. For this sample there are more than 70,000 distinct CDR3 sequences; 69% appear just once. Around 24% of the sample is held by the ten biggest clonotypes.

Paper-wide results and their limitations: Only a few patients were included in the study, and the authors note that the findings should be validated in a larger study. Repertoire overlap was found to be higher between tumor regions (mean around 35%) than between tumor-adjacent (roughly 17%) or tumor-blood (around 15%) pairs, consistent with antigen-driven expansion. Only the TCR beta chain was sequenced, which likely underestimates true repertoire diversity because unpaired alpha chains were not captured. The top 250 clones made up a significantly larger repertoire fraction in tumors than in blood (p = 0.039). Because the samples were bulk and unsorted, CD4+ and CD8+ T cell repertoires could not be compared.

About this clonotype itself: No antigen is known for it. One base away lies a much larger clone, so this may be a sequencing read error.

Total RNA and DNA were co-extracted from 20-30 mg of bulk tissue with the AllPrep DNA/RNA mini kit, without cell sorting. About 5 patients with histopathologically diagnosed primary liver carcinoma underwent surgical resection in China between November 2015 and early 2016. At the time of sampling, the patients had chronic HBV infection and had not received any treatment. Pieces of fresh tumor and adjacent tissue were cut in half, with one half kept in RNAlater at -80 degrees C and the other half sent for histology. V is cut back by 6 bases and J by 3 bases, with 15 bases in the junction unmatched. Via the germline V gene (reference sequence), CDR1 is MNHNY and CDR2 SVGAGI. The CDR3, from cysteine to phenylalanine, totals 17 residues. Kept here is only the CDR3 DNA, which spans 51 bases and is read in frame from base 1.

Sequencing input: tumor-adjacent normal liver tissue. The TCR was taken from a man aged 40-55 years with primary liver carcinoma and hepatitis B virus infection. Rearrangement joined TRBV6-6 to TRBJ2-7, with 9 central nucleotides matching TRBD1. DNA sequence: TGTGCCAGCAGCCCTGGACTAAACAGGGGGCGGAACTACGAGCAGTACTTC. Its protein is CASSPGLNRGRNYEQYF.